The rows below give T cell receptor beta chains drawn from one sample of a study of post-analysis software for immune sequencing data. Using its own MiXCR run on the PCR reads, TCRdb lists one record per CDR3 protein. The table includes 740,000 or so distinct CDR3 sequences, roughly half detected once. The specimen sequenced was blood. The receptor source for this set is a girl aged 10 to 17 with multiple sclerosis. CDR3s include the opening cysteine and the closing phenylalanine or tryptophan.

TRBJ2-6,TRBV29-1,CSVDISTGGLAGANVLTF
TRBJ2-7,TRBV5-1,CASSLEDPSYEQYF
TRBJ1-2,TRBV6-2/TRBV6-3,CASRSTGVYGYTF
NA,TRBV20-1,CSARPAGLSYEQYF
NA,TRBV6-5,CASSYSSTRSDEQYF
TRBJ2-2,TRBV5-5,CASRSGLTTGELFF
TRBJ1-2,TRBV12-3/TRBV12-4,CASIVTGGHGYTF
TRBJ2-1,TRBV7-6,CASSTETASSYNEQFF
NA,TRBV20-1,CSAILAGANSEQYF
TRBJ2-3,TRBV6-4,CASSEGAGITDTQYF
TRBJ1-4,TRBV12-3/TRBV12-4,CASTLGPLENEKLFF
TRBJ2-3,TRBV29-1,CSVLNLETDTQYF
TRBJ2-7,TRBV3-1,CASSSQGAVYEQYF
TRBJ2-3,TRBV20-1,CSALGLARTDTQYF
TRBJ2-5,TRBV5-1,CASSLANGIQETQYF
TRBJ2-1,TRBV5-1,CASSLPGLPDNEQFF
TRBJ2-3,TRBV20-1,CSAGQATDTQYF
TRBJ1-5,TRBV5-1,CASSPGQPSNRPQHF
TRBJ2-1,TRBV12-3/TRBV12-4,CASSPHPGGSAESGGGQFF
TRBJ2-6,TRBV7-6,CASSSYKPGTGANVLTF
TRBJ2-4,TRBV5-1,CASSPGLAGGFAKNIQYF
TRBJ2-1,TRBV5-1,CASSLGWELSYNEQFF
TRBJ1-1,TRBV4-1,CASSQVPRGRAEAFF
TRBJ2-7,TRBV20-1,CSAGSPIIGPYEQYF
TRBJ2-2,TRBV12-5,CASGFSSGIGELFF
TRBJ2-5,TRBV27,CASSLKGADSWETQYF
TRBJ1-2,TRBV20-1,CSAEDRVNYGYTF
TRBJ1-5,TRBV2,CASSAGGAGNQPQHF
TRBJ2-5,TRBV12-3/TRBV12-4,CATSNRETLGETQYF
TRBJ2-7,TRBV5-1,CASKGGGSYEQYF
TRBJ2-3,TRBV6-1,CASSERREHTQYF
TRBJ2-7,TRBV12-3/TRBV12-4,CASSLGGFPYEQYF
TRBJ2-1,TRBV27,CASSPPRVRMDNEQFF
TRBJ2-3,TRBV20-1,CSARGGLAGSTDTQYF
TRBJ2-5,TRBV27,CASSLLPPGLAGEQETQYF
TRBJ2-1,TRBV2,CASSELTAASVYNEQFF
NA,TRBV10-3,CAISGGNQAEYEQYF
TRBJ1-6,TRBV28,CASTIGQTINSPLHF
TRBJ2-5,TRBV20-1,CSATPTSRQETQYF
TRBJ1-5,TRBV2,CASSADRVRQPQHF
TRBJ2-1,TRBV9,CASSPRLAGDREQFF
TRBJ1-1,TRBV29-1,CSVVLAGGVITEAFF
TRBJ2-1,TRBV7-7,CASSPASGTYNEQFF
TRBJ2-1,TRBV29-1,CSVQGAYNEQFF
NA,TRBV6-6,CASSMPGTGFAEQYF
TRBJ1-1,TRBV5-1,CASSLEQANTEAFF
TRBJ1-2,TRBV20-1,CSASTGAGYGYTF
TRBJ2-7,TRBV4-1,CASSQEALDYEQYF
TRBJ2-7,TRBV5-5,CASSSRTVPTNYEQYF
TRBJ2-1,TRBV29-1,CSVEPRSSYNEQFF
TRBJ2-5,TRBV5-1,CASSLGRRDETQYF
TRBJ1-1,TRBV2,CASSGDDTEAFF
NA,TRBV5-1,CASSSGTSSNEQYF
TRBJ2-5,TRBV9,CASSVGLATEETQYF
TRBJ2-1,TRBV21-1,CAAGYKENKGLAESSYNEQFF
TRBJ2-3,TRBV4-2,CASSQDIQREMTDTQYF
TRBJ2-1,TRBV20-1,CSARVAGEGRNEQFF